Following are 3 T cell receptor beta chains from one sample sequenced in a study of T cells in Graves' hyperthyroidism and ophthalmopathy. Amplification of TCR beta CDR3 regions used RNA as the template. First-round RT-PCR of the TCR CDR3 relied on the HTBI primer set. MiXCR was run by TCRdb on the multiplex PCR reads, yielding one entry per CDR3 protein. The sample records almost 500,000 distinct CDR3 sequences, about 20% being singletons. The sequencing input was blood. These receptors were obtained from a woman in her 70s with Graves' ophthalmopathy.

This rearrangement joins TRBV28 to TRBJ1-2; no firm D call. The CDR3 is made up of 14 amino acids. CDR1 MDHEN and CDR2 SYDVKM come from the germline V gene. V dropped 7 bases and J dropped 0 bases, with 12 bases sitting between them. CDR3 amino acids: CASKFRQPNYGYTF. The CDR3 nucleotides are TGTGCCAGCAAATTCCGGCAGCCTAACTATGGCTACACCTTC.

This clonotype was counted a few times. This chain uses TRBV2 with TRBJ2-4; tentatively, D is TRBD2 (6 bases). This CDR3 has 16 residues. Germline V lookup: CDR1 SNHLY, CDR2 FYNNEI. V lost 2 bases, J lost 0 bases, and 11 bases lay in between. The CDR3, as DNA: TGTGCCAGCAGTGAAAGTAGCGGAATAGCCAAAAACATTCAGTACTTC. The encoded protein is CASSESSGIAKNIQYF.

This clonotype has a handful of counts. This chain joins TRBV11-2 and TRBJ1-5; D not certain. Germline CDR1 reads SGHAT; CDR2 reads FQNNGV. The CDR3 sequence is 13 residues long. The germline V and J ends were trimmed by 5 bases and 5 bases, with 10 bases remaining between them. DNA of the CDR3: TGTGCCAGCAGCGCGGTTGCCTATCAGCCCCAGCATTTT. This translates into CASSAVAYQPQHF.